Listed here are 12 T cell receptor beta chains from one sample, sequenced in a study of OX40 agonist ivuxolimab in advanced cancers. Libraries were built with the immunoSEQ multiplex PCR assay. TCRdb limited this immuneACCESS table to in-frame rearrangements with V and J called. A share of clones is missing; checked studies link under half to unresolved V genes, and the rest is unexplained. This sample lists approximately 89,000 clones; about 91% were detected once. The ten biggest clones cover 2% to 2.5% of the sample. Sequencing used CD4+ or CD8+ T cells sorted from blood, obtained in a trial of the OX40 agonist ivuxolimab. The receptors shown here come from an adult with an advanced solid tumor such as melanoma, head and neck, liver or kidney cancer.

CDR3 DNA: TGTGCCAGCAGCGCCAGGACAGGGGGTTACGAGACCCAGTACTTC. It encodes CASSARTGGYETQYF. The rearrangement uses TRBV11-2 and TRBJ2-5; TRBD1 matches at 10 bases. The CDR3 length is 15 residues. The germline gives CDR1 SGHAT, CDR2 FQNNGV. V lost 5 bases to trimming and J lost 5 bases; unmatched junction nucleotides: 8.

V usage is TRBV6-1 and J usage is TRBJ1-6, with TRBD1 as a possible D gene (6 bases). V was cut by 2 bases and J by 8 bases, with 16 bases left in between. CDR3 length: 16 residues. Germline-derived CDR1 and CDR2 are MNHNS and SASEGT. This CDR3 is CASSEIGDRSYSPLHF. Here the CDR3 DNA reads TGTGCCAGCAGTGAAATAGGAGACAGGAGCTATTCACCCCTCCACTTT.

The V call is TRBV5-1, the J call TRBJ2-3; 7 positions match TRBD2. Germline CDR1 is SGHRS and CDR2 is YFSETQ. The CDR3 is 15 amino acids. V was pared by 0 bases and J by 9 bases, with 10 bases of the junction left unmatched. The CDR3 protein is CASSLGEGARATQYF. CDR3 nucleotides: TGCGCCAGCAGCTTGGGGGAGGGAGCGCGAGCAACGCAGTATTTT.

The chain recombines TRBV19 with TRBJ1-5; D is uncertain. The CDR3 contains 13 residues. Germline CDR1 LNHDA, CDR2 SQIVND (reference sequence). V was pared by 5 bases and J by 4 bases, with 9 bases between. DNA of the CDR3: TGTGCCAGTAGTCATGACGGAAATCAGCCCCAGCATTTT. Translating it yields CASSHDGNQPQHF.

This chain uses TRBV28 with TRBJ2-1, with 13 positions matching TRBD2. The CDR3 totals 16 residues. J was trimmed by 7 bases and V by 8 bases; bases with no gene match: 11. Germline CDR1 and CDR2: MDHEN and SYDVKM. The DNA of the CDR3 is TGTGCCAGCCAGACTACTAGCGGGAGGGTAGGTAATGAGCAGTTCTTC. It specifies CASQTTSGRVGNEQFF.

The chain couples TRBV19 to TRBJ2-2; D gene ambiguous. The CDR3 sequence is 13 residues long. The ends were cut back, 4 bases at V and 5 bases at J, with 8 bases in the middle. Germline V gene sequence: CDR1 LNHDA, CDR2 SQIVND (reference sequence). This chain's CDR3 is CASSKLITGELFF. For the CDR3, the DNA is TGTGCCAGTAGTAAGCTTATAACCGGGGAGCTGTTTTTT.

As DNA, the CDR3 is TGTGCCAGCAGCCTAGAGGTCAGCGGTCCACACAATGAGCAGTTCTTC. Residues: CASSLEVSGPHNEQFF. This chain connects TRBV9 to TRBJ2-1; D might be TRBD2 (5 bases). The CDR3 contains 16 residues. Per the germline V gene, CDR1 is SGDLS and CDR2 is YYNGEE. Between the trimmed V and J ends, which lost 4 bases and 5 bases, there was a span of 19 bases.

J is TRBJ2-7 and V is TRBV5-1, with D tentatively TRBD1 (5 bases). Germline-derived CDR1 and CDR2 are SGHRS and YFSETQ. Trimming cost V 0 bases and J 0 bases, with 16 bases left between them. The CDR3 is made up of 17 amino acids. The CDR3 DNA follows: TGCGCCAGCAGCTTGGCCAAAGACAGCCGAAGCTCCTACGAGCAGTACTTC. As protein: CASSLAKDSRSSYEQYF.

This clone was seen a single time. The V gene is TRBV7-9, the J gene TRBJ2-7, with 7 bases lining up with TRBD1. Unmatched junction bases numbered 9, after V lost 5 bases and J lost 2 bases. Germline CDR1 and CDR2: SEHNR and FQNEAQ (reference sequence). The CDR3 sequence is 15 residues long. DNA for the CDR3: TGTGCCAGCAGCGTGGCCGGGACAGCGGCCTACGAGCAGTACTTC. It specifies CASSVAGTAAYEQYF.

This chain connects TRBV10-1 to TRBJ2-2; unclear D gene. This CDR3 has 12 amino acids. Trimming took off 2 bases at V and 8 bases at J, with 6 bases between the two ends. Germline lookup yields CDR1 WNHNN and CDR2 SYGVQD (reference sequence). The chain's CDR3 is CASSEGWGELFF. The DNA of the CDR3 is TGCGCCAGCAGTGAGGGCTGGGGGGAGCTGTTTTTT.

The CDR3 sequence is CASSLAGIMNTEAFF. DNA of the CDR3: TGTGCCAGCAGCTTAGCTGGGATCATGAACACTGAAGCTTTCTTT. The V call is TRBV7-2, the J call TRBJ1-1; D unclear. Deletions cut 0 bases from V and 0 bases from J, with 8 bases between. From germline, CDR1 is SGHTA and CDR2 FQGNSA. CDR3 size: 15 residues. Full variable domain (missing parts from reference TRBV7-2 and TRBJ1-1): GAGVSQSPSNKVTEKGKDVELRCDPISGHTALYWYRQSLGQGLEFLIYFQGNSAPDKSGLPSDRFSAERTGGSVSTLTIQRTQQEDSAVYLCASSLAGIMNTEAFFGQGTRLTVV.

This sequence joins TRBV2 and TRBJ2-2; no clear D. This CDR3 is built from 15 residues. V lost 8 bases, J lost 4 bases, and 17 bases lay in between. The germline V gene encodes CDR1 SNHLY and CDR2 FYNNEI. In DNA form, the CDR3 reads TGTGCCAGCTCTTCCGGTTATACAAGCACCGGGGAGCTGTTTTTT. As protein: CASSSGYTSTGELFF.